Reported below is one TCR beta chain. The antigen is not known. The sample belongs to a study of CD8+ T cells in alopecia areata. Study-level results: There were also resident alphabeta T cells of normal skin sequenced in scalp samples. Affected lesional scalp, above all in alopecia totalis/universalis, was more clonal than normal scalp. Although TCR sharing was seen in mice, sharing across patients was less clear, possibly for HLA-related reasons.

The sequencing template was cDNA reverse transcribed from extracted RNA. Profiling relied on immunoSEQ multiplex PCR, and the TCRdb table lists in-frame clones only, not all of them. Of under 35,000 clones listed, roughly 80% were seen once; the top ten hold about 20%. Lesional scalp punch biopsies and peripheral blood came from alopecia areata patients. Germline V gene lookup returns CDR1 ENHRY and CDR2 SYGVKD. This CDR3 is built from 16 residues. Trimming cost V 6 bases and J 2 bases; bases outside gene matches: 6. Sequencing was carried out using NKG2D-low CD8+ T cells sorted from blood. V and J are TRBV10-3 and TRBJ2-3; 12 bases line up with TRBD2. The clonotype originates from a human donor with alopecia areata. CDR3 DNA sequence: TGTGCCATCAGGAGGACTAGCGGGGAGTCCACAGATACGCAGTATTTT. It specifies CAIRRTSGESTDTQYF.